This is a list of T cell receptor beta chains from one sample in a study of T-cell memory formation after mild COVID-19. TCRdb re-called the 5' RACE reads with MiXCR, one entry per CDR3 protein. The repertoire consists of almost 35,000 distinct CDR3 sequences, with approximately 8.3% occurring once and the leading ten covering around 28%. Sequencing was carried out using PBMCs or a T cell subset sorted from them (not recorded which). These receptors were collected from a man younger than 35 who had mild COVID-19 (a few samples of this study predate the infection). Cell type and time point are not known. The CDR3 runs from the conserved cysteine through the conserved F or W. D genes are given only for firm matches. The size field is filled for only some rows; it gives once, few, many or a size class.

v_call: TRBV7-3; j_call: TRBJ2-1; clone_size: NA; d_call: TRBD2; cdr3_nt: TGTGCCAGCAGCTTAACGGGGGGGTTCTACAATGAGCAGTTCTTC; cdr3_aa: CASSLTGGFYNEQFF
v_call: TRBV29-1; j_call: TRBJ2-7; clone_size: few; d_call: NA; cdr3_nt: TGCAGCGTTGAGTTCGGGAGCTCCTACGAGCAGTACTTC; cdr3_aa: CSVEFGSSYEQYF
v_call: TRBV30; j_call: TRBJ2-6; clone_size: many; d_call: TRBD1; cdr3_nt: TGTGCCTGGGGACAGGGGGGCTCTGGGGCCAACGTCCTGACTTTC; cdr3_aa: CAWGQGGSGANVLTF
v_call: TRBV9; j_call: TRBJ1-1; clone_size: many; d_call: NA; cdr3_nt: TGTGCCAGCAGCGTAGGCGACCGCATGAACACTGAAGCTTTCTTT; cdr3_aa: CASSVGDRMNTEAFF
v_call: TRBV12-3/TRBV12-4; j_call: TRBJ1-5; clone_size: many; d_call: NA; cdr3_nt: TGTGCCAGCAGTTTGAGATCGATCGTTGGCGGCAATCAGCCCCAGCATTTT; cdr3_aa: CASSLRSIVGGNQPQHF
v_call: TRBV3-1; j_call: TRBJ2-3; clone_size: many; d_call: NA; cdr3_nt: TGTGCCAGCAGCCGCCGGGACGGATATACGCAGTATTTT; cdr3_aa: CASSRRDGYTQYF
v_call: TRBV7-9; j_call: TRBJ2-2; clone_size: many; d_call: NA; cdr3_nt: TGTGCCAGCAGCTTTCGGGGCTCGGACACCGGGGAGCTGTTTTTT; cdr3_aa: CASSFRGSDTGELFF
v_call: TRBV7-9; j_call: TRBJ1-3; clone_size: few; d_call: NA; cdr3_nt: TGTGCCAGCAGCCACGGGTACTCTGGAAACACCATATATTTT; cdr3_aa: CASSHGYSGNTIYF
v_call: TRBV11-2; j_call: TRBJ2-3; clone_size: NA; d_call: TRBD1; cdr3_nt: TGTGCCAGCACCACCGGGACAGGGGTTTCAGATACGCAGTATTTT; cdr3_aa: CASTTGTGVSDTQYF
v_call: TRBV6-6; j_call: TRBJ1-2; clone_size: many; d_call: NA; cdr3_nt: TGTGCCAGCAGCTATTTAGCGAAGGTGTTCTATGGCTACACCTTC; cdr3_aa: CASSYLAKVFYGYTF
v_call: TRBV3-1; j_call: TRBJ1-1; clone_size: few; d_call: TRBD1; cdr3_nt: TGTGCCAGCAGCCCTGGACAGGGGACTAACACTGAAGCTTTCTTT; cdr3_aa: CASSPGQGTNTEAFF
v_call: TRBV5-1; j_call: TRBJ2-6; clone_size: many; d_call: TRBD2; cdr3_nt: TGCGCCAGCAGCCCACGGGAGGGAAACTCTGGGGCCAACGTCCTGACTTTC; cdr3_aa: CASSPREGNSGANVLTF
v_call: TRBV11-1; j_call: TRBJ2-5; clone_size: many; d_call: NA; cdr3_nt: TGTGCCAGCAGCTTAGCCCTAGGGTACGAGACCCAGTACTTC; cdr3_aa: CASSLALGYETQYF
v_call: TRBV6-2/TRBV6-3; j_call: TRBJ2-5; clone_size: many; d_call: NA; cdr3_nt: TGTGCCAGCAGTTCAGGGATGGAACAAGAGACCCAGTACTTC; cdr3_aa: CASSSGMEQETQYF
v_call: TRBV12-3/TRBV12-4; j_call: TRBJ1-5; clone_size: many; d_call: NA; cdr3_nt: TGTGCCAGCATGGGGAATCAGCCCCAGCATTTT; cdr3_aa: CASMGNQPQHF
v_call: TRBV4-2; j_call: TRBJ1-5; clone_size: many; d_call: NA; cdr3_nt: TGTGCCAGCAGCCAAGATGGGCAGTTCAATCAGCCCCAGCATTTT; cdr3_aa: CASSQDGQFNQPQHF
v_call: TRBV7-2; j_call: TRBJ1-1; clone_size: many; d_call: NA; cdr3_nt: TGTGCCAGCACCCCGGCTCCGGCGACGAACACTGAAGCTTTCTTT; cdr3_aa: CASTPAPATNTEAFF
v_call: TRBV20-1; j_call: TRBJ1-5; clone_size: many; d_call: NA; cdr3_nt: TGCAGTGCTGGAGGGACCTCAGGCAATCAGCCCCAGCATTTT; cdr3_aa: CSAGGTSGNQPQHF
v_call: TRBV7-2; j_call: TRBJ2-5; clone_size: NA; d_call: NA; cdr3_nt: TGTGCCAGCAGCTTAGTTGCTATCGGGGAGACCCAGTACTTC; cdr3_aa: CASSLVAIGETQYF
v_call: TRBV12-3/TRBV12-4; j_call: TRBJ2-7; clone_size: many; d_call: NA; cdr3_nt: TGTGCCAGCAGTCCCCCTCCGGGATACGAGCAGTACTTC; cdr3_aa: CASSPPPGYEQYF
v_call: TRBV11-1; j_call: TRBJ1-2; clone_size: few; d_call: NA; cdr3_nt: TGTGCCAGCAGCACCCTCCGGGGACCCGGCCCCTATGGCTACACCTTC; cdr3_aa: CASSTLRGPGPYGYTF
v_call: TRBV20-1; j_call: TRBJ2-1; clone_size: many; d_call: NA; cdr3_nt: TGCAGTGCTAGAGATTTGGCGGGGCCCTACAATGAGCAGTTCTTC; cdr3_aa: CSARDLAGPYNEQFF
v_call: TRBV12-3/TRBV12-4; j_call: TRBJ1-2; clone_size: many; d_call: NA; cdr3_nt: TGTGCCAGCAGTGCAGTCAACTATGGCTACACCTTC; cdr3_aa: CASSAVNYGYTF
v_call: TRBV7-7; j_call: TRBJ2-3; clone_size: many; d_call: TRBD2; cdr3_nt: TGTGCTAGCAGCTACGCAGCGGGGGGCACAGATACGCAGTATTTT; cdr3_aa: CASSYAAGGTDTQYF
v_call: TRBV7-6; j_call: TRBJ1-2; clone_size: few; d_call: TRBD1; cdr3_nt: TGTGCCAGCAGCCGGGGACAGAACTATGGCTACACCTTC; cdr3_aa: CASSRGQNYGYTF
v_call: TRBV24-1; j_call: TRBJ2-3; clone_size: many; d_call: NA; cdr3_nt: TGTGCCACCAGTGATTTTCCGGAAGGGCCAAGCGCAGATACGCAGTATTTT; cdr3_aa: CATSDFPEGPSADTQYF